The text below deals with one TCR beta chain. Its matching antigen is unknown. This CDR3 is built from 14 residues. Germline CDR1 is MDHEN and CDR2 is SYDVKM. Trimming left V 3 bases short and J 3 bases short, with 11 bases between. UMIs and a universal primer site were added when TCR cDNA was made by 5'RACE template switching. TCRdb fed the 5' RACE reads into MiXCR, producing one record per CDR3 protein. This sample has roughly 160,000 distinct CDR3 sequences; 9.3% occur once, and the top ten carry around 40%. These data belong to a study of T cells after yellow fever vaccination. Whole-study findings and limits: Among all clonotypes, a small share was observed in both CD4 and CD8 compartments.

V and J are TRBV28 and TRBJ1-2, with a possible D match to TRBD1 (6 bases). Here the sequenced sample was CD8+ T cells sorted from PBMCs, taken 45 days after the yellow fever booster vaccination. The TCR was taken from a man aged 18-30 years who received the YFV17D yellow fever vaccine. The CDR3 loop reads CASSLQGTYYGYTF. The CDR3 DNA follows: TGTGCCAGCAGTTTGCAGGGGACTTACTATGGCTACACCTTC.